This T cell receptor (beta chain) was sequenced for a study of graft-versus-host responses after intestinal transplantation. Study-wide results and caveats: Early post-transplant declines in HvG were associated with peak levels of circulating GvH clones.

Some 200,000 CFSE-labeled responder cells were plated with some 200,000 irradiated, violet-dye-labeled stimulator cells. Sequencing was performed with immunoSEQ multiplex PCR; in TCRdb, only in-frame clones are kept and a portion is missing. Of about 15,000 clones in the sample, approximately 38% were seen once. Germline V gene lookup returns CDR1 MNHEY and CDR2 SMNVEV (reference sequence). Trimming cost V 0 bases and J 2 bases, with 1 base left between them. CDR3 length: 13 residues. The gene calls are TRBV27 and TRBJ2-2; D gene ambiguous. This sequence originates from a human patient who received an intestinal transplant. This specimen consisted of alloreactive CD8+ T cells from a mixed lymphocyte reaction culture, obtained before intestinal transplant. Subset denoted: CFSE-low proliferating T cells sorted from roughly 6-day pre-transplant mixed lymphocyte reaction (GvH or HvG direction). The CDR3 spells CASSLSNTGELFF. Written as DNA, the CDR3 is TGTGCCAGCAGTTTATCAAACACCGGGGAGCTGTTTTTT.